These T cell receptor beta chains were read from a single sample in a study of T cell responses to AZD1222 COVID-19 vaccine. The assay was immunoSEQ multiplex PCR, and TCRdb's table has in-frame clones only and misses some. The table records roughly 100,000 clones, more than 75% of them present only once. Sequenced here: peripheral blood, sampled 28 days after the second AZD1222 dose. The receptors come from an adult who received the AZD1222 COVID-19 vaccine. CDR3s include the opening cysteine and the closing phenylalanine or tryptophan. Fields, in order: CDR3 DNA, CDR3 protein, J gene, D gene, clone size, V gene. A D gene is named only where the DNA matches it firmly. Rows give clone size only sometimes, using once, few, many, or a class for an expanded clone.

CDR3nt: TGTGCCATCAGTGTTGCCGGGACTCACAGTGAGCAGTTCTTC; CDR3aa: CAISVAGTHSEQFF; j_gene: TRBJ2-1; d_gene: -; abundance: -; v_gene: TRBV10-3
CDR3nt: TGTGCCAGCAGCTTAAGAGCGCAGGGGAATTCACCCCTCCACTTT; CDR3aa: CASSLRAQGNSPLHF; j_gene: TRBJ1-6; d_gene: -; abundance: -; v_gene: TRBV7-8
CDR3nt: TGTGCCAGCTCACCAAGGCAGGAGGTAGCTGAAGCTTTCTTT; CDR3aa: CASSPRQEVAEAFF; j_gene: TRBJ1-1; d_gene: -; abundance: -; v_gene: TRBV18
CDR3nt: TGTGCCAGCAGGCTCCGACAGGGTAGCACAGATACGCAGTATTTT; CDR3aa: CASRLRQGSTDTQYF; j_gene: TRBJ2-3; d_gene: TRBD1; abundance: once; v_gene: TRBV6-5
CDR3nt: TGCGCCAGCTCCCGACAGGGGCAGGGTACTGAAGCTTTCTTT; CDR3aa: CASSRQGQGTEAFF; j_gene: TRBJ1-1; d_gene: TRBD1; abundance: -; v_gene: TRBV5-1
CDR3nt: TGTGCCAGCAGCCAAGCGGTTAACGCAGAGACTTACAATGAGCAGTTCTTC; CDR3aa: CASSQAVNAETYNEQFF; j_gene: TRBJ2-1; d_gene: -; abundance: few; v_gene: TRBV4-2
CDR3nt: TGTGCCATCAGCACCCGGGACAGGCCCTATGGCTACACCTTC; CDR3aa: CAISTRDRPYGYTF; j_gene: TRBJ1-2; d_gene: TRBD1; abundance: once; v_gene: TRBV10-3
CDR3nt: TGTGCCAGTAGACCCCCTGGGGGGAACACCGGGGAGCTGTTTTTT; CDR3aa: CASRPPGGNTGELFF; j_gene: TRBJ2-2; d_gene: -; abundance: -; v_gene: TRBV19
CDR3nt: TGTGCCAGCAACGAAAATAGGGGCGCGGAAGCTTTCTTT; CDR3aa: CASNENRGAEAFF; j_gene: TRBJ1-1; d_gene: -; abundance: -; v_gene: TRBV27
CDR3nt: TGTGCCAGCAGCCCACCGGGACAGGGAAGAAATTCACCCCTCCACTTT; CDR3aa: CASSPPGQGRNSPLHF; j_gene: TRBJ1-6; d_gene: TRBD1; abundance: -; v_gene: TRBV9
CDR3nt: TGTGCCAGCAGTCTAGGGCGAGGGGACATTCAGTACTTC; CDR3aa: CASSLGRGDIQYF; j_gene: TRBJ2-4; d_gene: -; abundance: -; v_gene: TRBV27
CDR3nt: TGTGCCAGCAGTCCAACGGGGGACGGCTACACCTTC; CDR3aa: CASSPTGDGYTF; j_gene: TRBJ1-2; d_gene: -; abundance: -; v_gene: TRBV6-5
CDR3nt: TGCGCCAGCAGCTCATGGACTAGCGGGAGTGGGGAGACCCAGTACTTC; CDR3aa: CASSSWTSGSGETQYF; j_gene: TRBJ2-5; d_gene: TRBD2; abundance: -; v_gene: TRBV5-1
CDR3nt: TGTGCCTGGAGTTTAGCGGGAGTATGGACCGGGGAGCTGTTTTTT; CDR3aa: CAWSLAGVWTGELFF; j_gene: TRBJ2-2; d_gene: TRBD2; abundance: -; v_gene: TRBV30
CDR3nt: TGTGCCAGCAGCTTAGGTTATAGCGGAACCTTCCAAGAGACCCAGTACTTC; CDR3aa: CASSLGYSGTFQETQYF; j_gene: TRBJ2-5; d_gene: -; abundance: -; v_gene: TRBV7-2
CDR3nt: TGTGCCAGCAGCTCGGGGACAAATAGCAATCAGCCCCAGCATTTT; CDR3aa: CASSSGTNSNQPQHF; j_gene: TRBJ1-5; d_gene: -; abundance: few; v_gene: TRBV7-9
CDR3nt: TGTGCCAGCGGCAGGGCTGAAGCTTTCTTT; CDR3aa: CASGRAEAFF; j_gene: TRBJ1-1; d_gene: -; abundance: few; v_gene: TRBV6-5
CDR3nt: TGTGCCAGCAGCCAATTCCGGGCCCTTAATTCACCCCTCCACTTT; CDR3aa: CASSQFRALNSPLHF; j_gene: TRBJ1-6; d_gene: -; abundance: -; v_gene: TRBV4-2
CDR3nt: TGTGCCAGCAGCTCACCCCGGGAGGATATGAACACTGAAGCTTTCTTT; CDR3aa: CASSSPREDMNTEAFF; j_gene: TRBJ1-1; d_gene: -; abundance: -; v_gene: TRBV7-2
CDR3nt: TGTGCCTGGAGTGTAGGCTCTCCGAGGGATGAGCAGTTCTTC; CDR3aa: CAWSVGSPRDEQFF; j_gene: TRBJ2-1; d_gene: -; abundance: few; v_gene: TRBV30
CDR3nt: TGTGCCAGCAGCGTTTGGGACAGGGGGCGATCACCCCTCCACTTT; CDR3aa: CASSVWDRGRSPLHF; j_gene: TRBJ1-6; d_gene: TRBD1; abundance: -; v_gene: TRBV9
CDR3nt: TGTGCCAGCAGCCCACGTAGCGGGGGGTCCCCGGAGGGCACAGATACGCAGTATTTT; CDR3aa: CASSPRSGGSPEGTDTQYF; j_gene: TRBJ2-3; d_gene: TRBD2; abundance: -; v_gene: TRBV4-2
CDR3nt: TGCAGCGTGCCTTTCGAGGAGGGTGGCTACACCTTC; CDR3aa: CSVPFEEGGYTF; j_gene: TRBJ1-2; d_gene: -; abundance: -; v_gene: TRBV29-1
CDR3nt: TGTGCCAGCAGTCGAGACGGGAGAGGGCCAGATACGCAGTATTTT; CDR3aa: CASSRDGRGPDTQYF; j_gene: TRBJ2-3; d_gene: -; abundance: -; v_gene: TRBV6-5
CDR3nt: TGTGCCAGCAGCCTTCTAGCGGGGGGCAACAATGAGCAGTTCTTC; CDR3aa: CASSLLAGGNNEQFF; j_gene: TRBJ2-1; d_gene: TRBD2; abundance: -; v_gene: TRBV11-2
CDR3nt: TGTGCCAGCAGTTACGCCAGCCGTGGCTACACCTTC; CDR3aa: CASSYASRGYTF; j_gene: TRBJ1-2; d_gene: -; abundance: few; v_gene: TRBV6-2/TRBV6-3
CDR3nt: TGCGCCAGCAGTTTAGGGGCAGGGAGCAATGAGCAGTTCTTC; CDR3aa: CASSLGAGSNEQFF; j_gene: TRBJ2-1; d_gene: -; abundance: once; v_gene: TRBV10-2